Sequencing of this T cell receptor (beta chain) was carried out in a study of CD8 T cells in ankylosing spondylitis. General study results and limits: Earlier authors reported some of these motif variants in reactive arthritis synovial fluid and blood. What seemed typical of ankylosing spondylitis blood was a TCR beta motif built from about 8 highly homologous variants.

In germline, CDR1 is SGHAT, CDR2 FQNNGV. V lost 0 bases to trimming and J lost 6 bases, with 20 bases between them. The length of the CDR3 is 17 residues. This clonotype was counted many times. The target antigen is unknown. TCRdb ran MiXCR on the 5' RACE reads and lists one entry per CDR3 protein. The table includes more than 500,000 distinct CDR3 sequences, approximately 5% detected once. The sample consisted of blood, either unsorted or a sorted T cell fraction (not recorded which). The chain employs TRBV11-2 and TRBJ1-1; possible D gene TRBD1, 5 bases. The TCR originated in a male donor with ankylosing spondylitis. The CDR3 nucleotides read TGTGCCAGCAGCTTAGACAGCCGGGGGGAGGGGAGTGCTGAAGCTTTCTTT. It is translated as CASSLDSRGEGSAEAFF. Together with reference TRBV11-2 and TRBJ1-1, the CDR3 gives the full variable domain: EAGVAQSPRYKIIEKRQSVAFWCNPISGHATLYWYQQILGQGPKLLIQFQNNGVVDDSQLPKDRFSAERLKGVDSTLKIQPAKLEDSAVYLCASSLDSRGEGSAEAFFGQGTRLTVV.